The 2 T cell receptor beta chains below all came from one sample that was sequenced in a study of blood T cell repertoires in COVID-19 (TCRdb year 2020). Libraries were constructed by the immunoSEQ multiplex PCR assay. Imported from immuneACCESS, the table was reduced by TCRdb to in-frame sequences with V and J called. These copies leave out some clones; in studies compared against another copy, an unresolved V gene accounts for under half, and the cause of the remainder is not known. Across this sample there are 65,000 to 95,000 clones, with around 90% seen only once. About 4.8% of the sample comes from the top ten. Material: peripheral blood. The receptor source for this set is a man aged 50 to 59 with active COVID-19.

The V and J genes are TRBV5-1 and TRBJ1-3, with a possible D match to TRBD1 (6 bases). The CDR3 consists of 16 residues. V was trimmed by 4 bases and J by 0 bases, leaving 14 bases between them. Germline values: CDR1 SGHRS, CDR2 YFSETQ. The DNA of the CDR3 is TGCGCCAGCAGCCCTACAGGGTCAAGCTCTGGAAACACCATATATTTT. Amino acids: CASSPTGSSSGNTIYF.

The gene calls are TRBV5-1 and TRBJ2-1; D gene uncertain. The CDR3 is 14 amino acids. Trimming removed 7 bases at V and 7 bases at J, with 18 bases between. Germline assignment: CDR1 SGHRS and CDR2 YFSETQ. The CDR3 DNA reads TGCGCCAGCGGAATCGGGTCTGGAAGTAATGAGCAGTTCTTC. Its protein is CASGIGSGSNEQFF.